One TCR beta chain is described in this entry. The antigen is unknown. This sample is part of a study of cytomegalovirus exposure and HLA in healthy donors. The study's findings and limits: TCR association rates varied by HLA locus in a later analysis, with DRB1 highest and HLA-C lowest. Being productive about 90% or about 30% of the time was typical of most TCR beta V segments in an earlier analysis. The authors reported that TCR beta sequences could predict HLA-A and HLA-B alleles. These predictions were accurate for most subjects in the first cohort.

Germline CDR1 is MNHNS and CDR2 is SASEGT. CDR3 length: 14 amino acids. V shed 8 bases and J shed 0 bases, with 8 bases lying between them. PCR was performed using 60 Vbeta and 13 Jbeta primers. Libraries were prepared by immunoSEQ multiplex PCR; TCRdb keeps only in-frame clonotypes and omits some of them. The data contain roughly 200,000 clones, 65% to 90% of them singletons. Sequencing was performed on PBMCs. The clonotype was recovered from a woman aged 30 to 39 in good health and CMV-seronegative. V usage is TRBV6-1 and J usage is TRBJ2-6; D remains unclear. The CDR3 DNA is TGTGCCAGCGGAGCGCTCTCTGGGGCCAACGTCCTGACTTTC. Its protein is CASGALSGANVLTF.